This TCR beta chain emerged from a study of CD8 T cells in Susac syndrome. With random hexamers, 0.5 to 1 ug RNA was reverse transcribed. TCRdb analysed the immunoSEQ multiplex PCR reads with MiXCR anew, one entry per CDR3 protein. The sample has over 95,000 distinct CDR3 sequences; 85% to 95% are singletons. Sequencing targeted TCR beta in T cells from blood (CD8+ and CD4+). It was healthy donors who served as the controls, matched for age and sex. TEMRA cells were FACS-enriched, while CD8+ and CD4+ T cells were negatively isolated. Trimming cost V 5 bases and J 3 bases, with 16 bases left between them. The CDR3 has 16 amino acids.

Sequences were obtained from CD8+ T cells from PBMCs. This receptor was taken from a human donor in good health. The V gene is TRBV12-3 or TRBV12-4, the J gene TRBJ2-2; D perhaps matches TRBD1 (5 bases). DNA of the CDR3: TGTGCCAGCAGTCGATCTCTGGACACCTACACCGGGGAGCTGTTTTTT. It is translated as CASSRSLDTYTGELFF.